This T cell receptor (beta chain) emerged from a study of circulating and synovial CD4+ cells in juvenile arthritis. Study-wide results and limits: Circulating pathogenic-like lymphocytes shared a substantially higher fraction of CDR3 sequences with synovium than bulk blood. Bulk blood CD4 repertoires were more diverse than these. CPL versus bulk CD4 samples: T cell genome counts differed by at least an order of magnitude.

The assay was immunoSEQ multiplex PCR, and TCRdb's table has in-frame clones only and misses some. Among some 35,000 clones listed, just under 95% were seen once. CDR1 is LGHNT, CDR2 FRNRAP, per germline. V was clipped by 4 bases and J by 6 bases, with 10 bases between them. The CDR3 is 12 residues long. About this clone: Its antigen is currently unknown.

J is TRBJ2-7 and V is TRBV12-5, with a tentative D call TRBD1 (5 bases). This sequence was found in a human donor with juvenile idiopathic arthritis. The sequenced material came from CD4+ T cells from blood. The CDR3 protein is CASGWEGAEQYF. The CDR3 DNA sequence: TGTGCTAGTGGTTGGGAAGGGGCCGAGCAGTACTTC.